One sample yielded the 26 T cell receptor beta chains listed below, sequenced in a study of blood T cell repertoires in COVID-19. Using immunoSEQ multiplex PCR, the repertoire was profiled, and TCRdb retains in-frame clones only, with some absent. The sample has more than 200,000 clones, about 88% seen once; the top ten hold roughly 2.5%. What was sequenced was peripheral blood. These receptors all come from a woman aged 60-70 years with acute or convalescent COVID-19.

This chain connects TRBV4-2 to TRBJ2-5; 9 nucleotides match TRBD2. V dropped 5 bases and J dropped 1; count of bases not matched to a gene: 5. There are 15 residues in the CDR3. CDR1 and CDR2 (germline): LGHNA, YNFKEQ. The CDR3 spells CASSFTSGPQETQYF. CDR3 coding DNA: TGTGCCAGCAGCTTTACTAGCGGGCCCCAAGAGACCCAGTACTTC.

This chain joins TRBV4-3 and TRBJ2-7; 9 nucleotides line up with TRBD2. CDR1 and CDR2 from the germline V gene are LGHNA and YSLEER. This CDR3 region has 16 residues. Trimming at V came to 2 bases and at J to 2 bases, leaving 7 bases not matched to a gene. This chain's CDR3 is CASSQLAGATPYEQYF. The DNA for the CDR3 is TGCGCCAGCAGCCAATTAGCGGGAGCGACGCCCTACGAGCAGTACTTC.

A note on this clone: This specimen includes other DNA sequences encoding the same CDR3. V is TRBV6-5 and J is TRBJ1-5; perhaps TRBD1 as D (6 bases). CDR1 and CDR2 (germline): MNHEY, SVGAGI. The V end was cut by 6 bases, the J end by 0 bases, with 12 bases between. The CDR3 loop spans 15 amino acids. This CDR3 is CASSRDRSSNQPQHF. CDR3 sequence (DNA): TGTGCCAGCAGCCGCGACAGGAGTAGCAATCAGCCCCAGCATTTT.

This sequence joins TRBV18 and TRBJ1-5; TRBD1 matches at 12 bases. This CDR3 comprises 18 residues. Per germline, CDR1 KGHSH and CDR2 LQKENI. V was pared by 1 base and J by 4 bases, with 8 bases of the junction left unmatched. This CDR3 reads CASSPRGTGGSLNQPQHF. In DNA, the CDR3 is TGTGCCAGCTCACCACGTGGGACAGGGGGCTCATTGAATCAGCCCCAGCATTTT.

This clone was recorded once. V and J are TRBV6-5 and TRBJ1-5; TRBD1 matches 7 bases. The germline CDR1 and CDR2 sequences are MNHEY and SVGAGI. The CDR3 is 15 residues long. After removal of 6 bases from V and 3 bases from J, the junction contained 8 bases not matched to a gene. CDR3 protein: CASRTGTVNNQPQHF. For the CDR3, the DNA is TGTGCCAGCAGGACCGGGACAGTGAACAATCAGCCCCAGCATTTT.

The J gene is TRBJ2-6, the V gene TRBV9; D uncertain. V was shortened by 1 base and J by 2 bases, with 7 bases between the two germline ends. Germline CDR1 SGDLS, CDR2 YYNGEE. The CDR3 has 15 residues. The CDR3 bases are TGTGCCAGCAGCGTACCTACAGCTGGGGCCAACGTCCTGACTTTC. It translates to CASSVPTAGANVLTF.

J is TRBJ2-7 and V is TRBV3-1 (or the pseudogene TRBV3-2); 10 nucleotides match TRBD1. CDR1 and CDR2 from the germline V gene are LGHDT and YNNKEL (reference sequence). V shed 4 bases, J shed 0 bases, and the junction held 9 bases outside the gene matches. The CDR3 totals 17 residues. This CDR3 is CASSLRDRGRSSYEQYF. The CDR3 nucleotides are TGTGCCAGCAGCCTCCGGGACAGGGGCCGTAGCTCCTACGAGCAGTACTTC.

The rearrangement links TRBV13 to TRBJ2-7; maybe TRBD2 (6 bases). The CDR3 sequence is 15 residues long. Between the trimmed V and J ends, which lost 3 bases and 0 bases, there was a span of 12 bases. Looked up from germline, CDR1 is PRHDT and CDR2 is FYEKMQ (reference sequence). This CDR3 is CASSFGTLSSYEQYF. In nucleotides, the CDR3 is TGTGCCAGCAGCTTTGGGACTCTGAGCTCCTACGAGCAGTACTTC.

V usage is TRBV5-1 and J usage is TRBJ2-7; no clear D. Trimming removed 4 bases at V and 2 bases at J, with 13 bases between. Germline loops: CDR1 SGHRS, CDR2 YFSETQ. CDR3 length: 14 residues. The CDR3: CASSISVTAYEQYF. The CDR3, as DNA: TGCGCCAGCAGCATATCCGTCACGGCCTACGAGCAGTACTTC.

The V gene is TRBV7-9, the J gene TRBJ2-5; the match to TRBD1 covers 8 bases. This CDR3 comprises 15 residues. V shed 6 bases, J shed 4 bases, and the junction held 10 bases outside the gene matches. Germline CDR1 and CDR2: SEHNR and FQNEAQ (reference sequence). The CDR3: CASSLTGEFRETQYF. Here the CDR3 DNA reads TGTGCCAGCAGTTTGACAGGGGAGTTCCGAGAGACCCAGTACTTC.

In DNA form, the CDR3 reads TGTGCCAGCAGTGACTTTAATAGACTAGCGGGGGGGCCAGGGGAGACCCAGTACTTC. Translated, it gives CASSDFNRLAGGPGETQYF. This rearrangement joins TRBV6-4 to TRBJ2-5; 14 bases agree with TRBD2. Germline CDR1 MRHNA, CDR2 SNTAGT. J lost 5 bases, V lost 1 base, and 12 bases had no gene match. The CDR3 is made up of 19 amino acids.

V gene TRBV3-1 (or the pseudogene TRBV3-2) combines with J gene TRBJ2-3; D is perhaps TRBD2 (6 bases). V lost 2 bases, J lost 5 bases, and 17 bases lay in between. The CDR3 length is 16 residues. The germline V gene has CDR1 LGHDT and CDR2 YNNKEL (reference sequence). The CDR3 sequence: CASSQRPAGIRDTQYF. The CDR3 DNA is TGTGCCAGCAGCCAACGTCCAGCGGGTATTAGAGATACGCAGTATTTT.

This clone appeared once. The chain uses TRBV7-2 and TRBJ1-1; no firm D call. CDR3 length: 16 residues. With 1 base removed from V and 4 bases from J, the gap between germline ends came to 16 bases. The germline CDR1 and CDR2 sequences are SGHTA and FQGNSA. The CDR3 DNA is TGTGCCAGCAGCTTAGTCGCCTCGGGGATGAGCACTGAAGCTTTCTTT. Its protein product is CASSLVASGMSTEAFF.

The chain couples TRBV10-3 to TRBJ2-7; 11 bases are shared with TRBD2. Per germline, CDR1 ENHRY and CDR2 SYGVKD. The CDR3 runs 14 residues. Losses at the gene ends were 6 bases for V and 2 bases for J; bases not matched to a gene: 3. CDR3 in DNA: TGTGCCATCAGGGTGACTAGCGGGGCCTACGAGCAGTACTTC. Protein sequence: CAIRVTSGAYEQYF.

The chain links TRBV6-5 to TRBJ1-2; D remains unclear. Germline lookup yields CDR1 MNHEY and CDR2 SVGAGI. This CDR3 region has 15 residues. Between the trimmed V and J ends, which lost 8 bases and 0 bases, there was a span of 16 bases. As DNA, the CDR3 is TGTGCCAGCTTCGCCAGGTCCTCTGCTAACTATGGCTACACCTTC. Amino acids: CASFARSSANYGYTF.

The chain has TRBV6-5 and TRBJ1-2, with unresolved D. The CDR3 is made up of 14 amino acids. CDR1 is MNHEY, CDR2 SVGAGI, per germline. The V end lost 2 bases, the J end lost 5 bases, and 12 bases lay between the germline ends. DNA for the CDR3: TGTGCCAGCAGTTACACGGAGGAACGGTATGGCTACACCTTC. It encodes CASSYTEERYGYTF.

The rearrangement links TRBV18 to TRBJ2-5; D is perhaps TRBD1 (6 bases). This CDR3 has 13 residues. The V end lost 7 bases, the J end lost 2 bases, and 11 bases lay between the germline ends. Germline V lookup: CDR1 KGHSH, CDR2 LQKENI. This CDR3 is CASLFTGQETQYF. The CDR3 nucleotides read TGTGCCAGCTTATTCACAGGGCAAGAGACCCAGTACTTC.

This clone has just a few counts. This chain connects TRBV11-3 to TRBJ2-2; 7 nucleotides align to TRBD1. The CDR3 spans 13 residues. J was trimmed by 6 bases and V by 6 bases; bases with no gene match: 4. CDR1 and CDR2 from the germline V gene are SGHNT and YENEEA. The CDR3 nucleotides read TGTGCCAGCAGTTGGGACAGTCCCGGGGAGCTGTTTTTT. It encodes CASSWDSPGELFF.

This rearrangement joins TRBV6-4 to TRBJ1-4; D gene unclear. Germline V CDR1 and CDR2: MRHNA, SNTAGT. The CDR3 totals 14 residues. V was clipped by 4 bases and J by 4 bases, with 10 bases between them. The CDR3 nucleotides read TGTGCCAGCAGTGTTTGTCAGAATAATGAAAAACTGTTTTTT. Translated, it gives CASSVCQNNEKLFF.

The chain carries TRBV23-1 and TRBJ2-5, with D unresolved. TRBV23-1 is assigned to the ORF class and has an uncertain function. This CDR3 spans 14 amino acids. The V end was cut by 0 bases, the J end by 4 bases, with 9 bases between. CDR3 DNA: TGCGCCAGCAGTCAATCCGCAGTCCGAGAGACCCAGTACTTC. This translates into CASSQSAVRETQYF.

The chain recombines TRBV5-1 with TRBJ1-5; perhaps TRBD1 as D (6 bases). CDR3 length: 14 amino acids. Looked up from germline, CDR1 is SGHRS and CDR2 is YFSETQ. Trimming pared 0 bases from V and 5 bases from J, leaving 9 bases between. The CDR3 DNA is TGCGCCAGCAGCTTGGCGGCAGGGGATCAGCCCCAGCATTTT. This encodes CASSLAAGDQPQHF.

This chain connects TRBV18 to TRBJ2-5, with 8 bases lining up with TRBD2. Germline CDR1 is KGHSH and CDR2 is LQKENI. The CDR3 contains 14 residues. V shed 8 bases and J 4 bases; nucleotides not matched to a gene: 9. CDR3 DNA sequence: TGTGCCAGCCAACGAGCGGGAGAGGGAGAGACCCAGTACTTC. Its translation is CASQRAGEGETQYF.

The rearrangement uses TRBV6-5 and TRBJ1-5; the match to TRBD1 covers 7 bases. The CDR3 contains 13 residues. Germline CDR1 MNHEY, CDR2 SVGAGI. With 6 bases clipped from V and 5 bases from J, the junction kept 4 bases outside the gene matches. CDR3 residues: CASSHRGHQPQHF. The CDR3 coding sequence is TGTGCCAGCAGCCACAGGGGACATCAGCCCCAGCATTTT.

The V and J genes are TRBV18 and TRBJ1-4; 8 nucleotides agree with TRBD1. The CDR3 has 15 amino acids. Per germline, CDR1 KGHSH and CDR2 LQKENI. V trimming: 6 bases; J trimming: 3 bases; junction bases outside the gene matches: 6. CDR3 sequence reads: CASSRNRGANEKLFF. In DNA form, the CDR3 reads TGTGCCAGCTCCCGGAACAGGGGGGCTAATGAAAAACTGTTTTTT.

The chain couples TRBV18 to TRBJ2-5; TRBD1 aligns across 9 bases. V was clipped by 2 bases and J by 2 bases; unmatched bases: 3. Germline V gives CDR1 KGHSH, CDR2 LQKENI. The CDR3 has 15 residues. The chain's CDR3 is CASSPRTGDQETQYF. CDR3 nucleotides: TGTGCCAGCTCACCAAGGACAGGGGATCAAGAGACCCAGTACTTC.

The genes are TRBV10-3 and TRBJ2-7, with unresolved D. The CDR3 loop spans 14 amino acids. The germline V gene encodes CDR1 ENHRY and CDR2 SYGVKD. V lost 0 bases to trimming and J lost 0 bases, with 6 bases between them. CDR3 in amino acids: CAISESRNSYEQYF. The CDR3 nucleotides read TGTGCCATCAGTGAGTCGAGAAACTCCTACGAGCAGTACTTC.